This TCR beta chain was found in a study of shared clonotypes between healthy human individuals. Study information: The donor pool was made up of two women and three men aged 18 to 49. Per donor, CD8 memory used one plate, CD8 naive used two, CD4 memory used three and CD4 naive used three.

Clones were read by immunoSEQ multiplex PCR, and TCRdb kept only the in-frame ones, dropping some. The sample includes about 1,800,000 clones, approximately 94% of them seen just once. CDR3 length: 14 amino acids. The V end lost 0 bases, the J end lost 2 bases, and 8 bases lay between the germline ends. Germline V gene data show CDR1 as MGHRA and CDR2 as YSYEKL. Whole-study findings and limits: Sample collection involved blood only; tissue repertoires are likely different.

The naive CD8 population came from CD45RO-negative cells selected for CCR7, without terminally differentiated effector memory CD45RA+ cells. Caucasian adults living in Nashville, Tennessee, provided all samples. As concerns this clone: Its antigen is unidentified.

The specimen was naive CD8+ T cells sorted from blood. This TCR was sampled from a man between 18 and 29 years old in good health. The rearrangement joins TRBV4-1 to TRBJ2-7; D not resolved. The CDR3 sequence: CASSQDIDAYEQYF. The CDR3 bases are TGCGCCAGCAGCCAAGACATCGACGCCTACGAGCAGTACTTC.